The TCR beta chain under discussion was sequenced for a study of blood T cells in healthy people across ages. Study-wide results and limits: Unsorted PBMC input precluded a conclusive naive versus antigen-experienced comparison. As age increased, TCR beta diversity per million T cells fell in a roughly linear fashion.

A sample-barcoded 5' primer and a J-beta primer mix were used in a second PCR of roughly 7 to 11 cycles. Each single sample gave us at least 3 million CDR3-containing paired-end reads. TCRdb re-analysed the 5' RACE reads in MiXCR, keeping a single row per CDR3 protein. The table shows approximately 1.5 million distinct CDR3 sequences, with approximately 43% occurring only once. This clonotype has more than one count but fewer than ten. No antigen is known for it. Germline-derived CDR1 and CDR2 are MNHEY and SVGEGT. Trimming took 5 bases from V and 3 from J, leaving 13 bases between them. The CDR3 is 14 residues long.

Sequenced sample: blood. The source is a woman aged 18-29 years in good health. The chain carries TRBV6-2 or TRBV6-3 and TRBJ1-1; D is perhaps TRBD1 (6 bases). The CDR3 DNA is TGTGCCAGCAGTAGGGGGGGGCCCCACACTGAAGCTTTCTTT. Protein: CASSRGGPHTEAFF.